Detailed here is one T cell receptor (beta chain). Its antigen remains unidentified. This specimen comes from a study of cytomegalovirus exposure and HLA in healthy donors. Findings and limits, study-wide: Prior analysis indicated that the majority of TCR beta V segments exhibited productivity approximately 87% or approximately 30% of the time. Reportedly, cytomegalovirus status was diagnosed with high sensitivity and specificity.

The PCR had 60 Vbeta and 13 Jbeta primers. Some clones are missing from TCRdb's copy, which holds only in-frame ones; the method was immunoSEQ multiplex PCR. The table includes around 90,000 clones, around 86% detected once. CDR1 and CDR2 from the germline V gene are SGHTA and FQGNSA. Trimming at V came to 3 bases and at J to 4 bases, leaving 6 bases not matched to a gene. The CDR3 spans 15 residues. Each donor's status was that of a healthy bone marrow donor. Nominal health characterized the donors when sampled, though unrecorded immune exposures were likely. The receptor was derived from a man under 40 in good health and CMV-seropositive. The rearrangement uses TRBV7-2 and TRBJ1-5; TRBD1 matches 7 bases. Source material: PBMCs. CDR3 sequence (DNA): TGTGCCAGCAGCTTTTCGGGACAGCTTAATCAGCCCCAGCATTTT. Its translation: CASSFSGQLNQPQHF.